The rows below give T cell receptor beta chains drawn from one sample of a study of regulatory T cells in long-lasting Graves disease. TCRdb reprocessed the multiplex PCR reads via MiXCR and lists one record per CDR3 protein. The sample consists of approximately 400,000 distinct CDR3 sequences, around 20% of them appearing once. This specimen was peripheral blood mononuclear cells (PBMCs), taken when the disease was refractory, from a patient treated with antithyroid drugs. The receptors were gathered from a female donor with Graves disease. CDR3s include the opening cysteine and the closing phenylalanine or tryptophan. D genes are given only for firm matches. Expanded clones are given a class, and other clones once, few, many or no size at all.

v_call	d_call	j_call	cdr3_length	clone_size	cdr3_aa	cdr3_nt
TRBV7-2	.	TRBJ2-5	12	many	CASSLPPETQYF	TGTGCCAGCAGCTTACCTCCAGAGACCCAGTACTTC
TRBV7-2	TRBD1	TRBJ2-7	15	many	CASSQRTGSSYEQYF	TGTGCCAGCAGCCAGCGGACAGGAAGCTCCTACGAGCAGTACTTC
TRBV30	.	TRBJ1-1	13	many	CAWSVPGQIEAFF	TGTGCCTGGAGTGTTCCCGGACAGATTGAAGCTTTCTTT
TRBV20-1	TRBD2	TRBJ2-4	14	.	CSARPGGDKNIQYF	TGCAGTGCAAGACCCGGGGGGGACAAAAACATTCAGTACTTC
TRBV28	TRBD2	TRBJ2-1	14	.	CASSASGRGGEQFF	TGTGCCAGCAGTGCCAGCGGGAGGGGGGGTGAGCAGTTCTTC
TRBV9	.	TRBJ1-1	14	few	CASSVSPRGTEAFF	TGTGCCAGCAGCGTGAGCCCTCGAGGAACTGAAGCTTTCTTT
TRBV7-9	TRBD1	TRBJ1-1	12	few	CANGQGNTEAFF	TGTGCCAACGGACAGGGGAACACTGAAGCTTTCTTT
TRBV7-2	TRBD2	TRBJ2-7	16	many	CASSQHSTSPTYEQYF	TGTGCCAGCAGCCAACATTCGACTAGCCCAACATACGAGCAGTACTTC
TRBV12-3/TRBV12-4	.	TRBJ2-1	15	once	CASSLGISPYNEQFF	TGTGCCAGCAGTTTAGGTATCAGTCCCTACAATGAGCAGTTCTTC
TRBV28	TRBD2	TRBJ2-7	15	many	CASRLEAGGTYEQYF	TGTGCCAGCCGCCTTGAAGCGGGAGGTACCTACGAGCAGTACTTC
TRBV6-2/TRBV6-3	TRBD2	TRBJ2-7	16	.	CASSPRLAGGPDEQYF	TGTGCCAGCAGCCCCCGACTAGCGGGAGGGCCTGACGAGCAGTACTTC
TRBV10-3	.	TRBJ2-5	15	many	CAISEGRERMETQYF	TGTGCCATCAGTGAGGGGCGAGAACGCATGGAGACCCAGTACTTC
TRBV29-1	TRBD1	TRBJ1-1	12	.	CSVGDRGTEAFF	TGCAGCGTTGGGGACAGGGGAACTGAAGCTTTCTTT
TRBV3-1	.	TRBJ1-2	14	many	CASSPGVGGDGYTF	TGTGCCAGCAGCCCGGGCGTAGGGGGAGATGGCTACACCTTC
TRBV20-1	.	TRBJ2-7	14	few	CSARDDTGIYEQYF	TGCAGTGCTAGAGACGACACAGGGATTTACGAGCAGTACTTC
TRBV7-9	TRBD1	TRBJ2-2	16	few	CASTVGQGDASGELFF	TGTGCCAGCACCGTAGGACAGGGCGATGCTTCCGGGGAGCTGTTTTTT
TRBV9	.	TRBJ2-6	15	.	CASSRQTSGANVLTF	TGTGCCAGCAGCCGACAAACCTCTGGGGCCAACGTCCTGACTTTC
TRBV7-2	.	TRBJ2-1	12	.	CASSLHLDEQFF	TGTGCCAGCAGCTTACACCTTGATGAGCAGTTCTTC
TRBV7-3	.	TRBJ2-2	13	.	CASSFRDAGELFF	TGTGCCAGCAGCTTTAGGGATGCCGGGGAGCTGTTTTTT
TRBV7-2	.	TRBJ2-5	15	many	CASSLARGTQETQYF	TGTGCCAGCAGCTTAGCACGCGGGACACAAGAGACCCAGTACTTC
TRBV28	.	TRBJ2-2	15	.	CASSAIETNTGELFF	TGTGCCAGCAGCGCCATTGAGACGAACACCGGGGAGCTGTTTTTT
TRBV5-6	.	TRBJ2-5	12	many	CASSLQEETQYF	TGTGCCAGCAGCTTGCAAGAAGAGACCCAGTACTTC
TRBV20-1	TRBD2	TRBJ2-7	13	many	CSASGRASSEQYF	TGCAGTGCTAGCGGGAGGGCTTCTAGCGAGCAGTACTTC
TRBV28	.	TRBJ1-1	14	many	CASTLDPRDTEAFF	TGTGCCAGCACCCTAGATCCCAGGGACACTGAAGCTTTCTTT
TRBV7-2	.	TRBJ1-5	13	many	CASSGGSGQPQHF	TGTGCCAGCTCGGGGGGCTCCGGTCAGCCCCAGCATTTT
TRBV6-1	.	TRBJ1-4	13	many	CASTRSVQEKLFF	TGTGCCAGCACTCGTTCCGTACAAGAAAAACTGTTTTTT
TRBV4-3	.	TRBJ2-2	16	.	CASSQDSGLNTGELFF	TGCGCCAGCAGCCAAGATTCTGGACTTAACACCGGGGAGCTGTTTTTT
TRBV30	TRBD1	TRBJ1-6	15	few	CAWSDRGGGSSPLHF	TGTGCCTGGAGCGACAGGGGTGGAGGAAGTTCACCCCTCCACTTT
TRBV7-2	.	TRBJ2-3	16	.	CASSRRGEAGSDTQYF	TGTGCCAGCAGCCGAAGGGGGGAAGCGGGATCAGATACGCAGTATTTT
TRBV20-1	.	TRBJ2-5	14	many	CSAAGEGAEETQYF	TGCAGTGCGGCAGGGGAGGGTGCCGAAGAGACCCAGTACTTC
TRBV10-3	.	TRBJ2-5	14	many	CAISEGQGGQTQYF	TGTGCCATCAGTGAGGGTCAGGGCGGACAGACCCAGTACTTC
TRBV4-1	.	TRBJ1-4	14	.	CASSQADDNEKLFF	TGCGCCAGCAGCCAAGCCGATGATAATGAAAAACTGTTTTTT
TRBV3-1	.	TRBJ1-3	17	few	CASSQGGSTLGRNTIYF	TGTGCCAGCAGCCAAGGAGGTTCAACCCTCGGACGAAACACCATATATTTT
TRBV15	.	TRBJ1-2	18	few	CATSRDTPRDRLSKGYTF	TGTGCCACCAGCAGAGATACCCCACGGGACCGACTTTCGAAGGGCTACACCTTC
TRBV2	.	TRBJ1-5	13	many	CASTGHPNQPQHF	TGTGCCAGCACAGGACATCCGAATCAGCCCCAGCATTTT
TRBV10-3	.	TRBJ2-7	14	few	CATAPGTSFSEQYF	TGTGCCACCGCACCGGGAACTAGTTTCAGCGAGCAGTACTTC
TRBV20-1	.	TRBJ2-7	15	.	CSARGPGTDPYEQYF	TGCAGTGCTAGGGGCCCCGGAACAGACCCCTACGAGCAGTACTTC
TRBV2	.	TRBJ2-5	16	many	CASSPPTGLGQETQYF	TGTGCCAGCAGTCCACCAACAGGTCTCGGCCAAGAGACCCAGTACTTC
TRBV20-1	.	TRBJ1-4	13	many	CSPYKSPDEKLFF	TGCAGTCCCTACAAAAGCCCTGATGAAAAACTGTTTTTT
TRBV4-3	TRBD1	TRBJ2-7	14	.	CASSPGTGGAEQYF	TGCGCCAGCAGCCCCGGGACAGGGGGCGCCGAGCAGTACTTC
TRBV7-3	.	TRBJ2-2	13	many	CASSFPGTGELFF	TGTGCCAGCAGCTTTCCGGGCACCGGGGAGCTGTTTTTT
TRBV19	TRBD1	TRBJ2-5	15	many	CASSIGPGGQETQYF	TGTGCCAGTAGTATAGGCCCAGGGGGCCAAGAGACCCAGTACTTC
TRBV7-3	.	TRBJ2-2	14	.	CASSSLMDGGELFF	TGTGCCAGCAGCTCCCTAATGGATGGCGGGGAGCTGTTTTTT
TRBV2	.	TRBJ2-2	14	many	CASRETPNTGELFF	TGTGCCAGCAGGGAGACACCGAACACCGGGGAGCTGTTTTTT
TRBV18	TRBD1	TRBJ1-1	15	few	CASSPGRQGATEAFF	TGTGCCAGCTCACCGGGGAGACAGGGGGCCACTGAAGCTTTCTTT
TRBV11-2	TRBD2	TRBJ2-1	13	.	CASSPWAGAEQFF	TGTGCCAGCAGCCCATGGGCGGGAGCTGAGCAGTTCTTC
TRBV7-9	TRBD2	TRBJ2-7	13	.	CASGSGISYEQYF	TGTGCCAGCGGTAGCGGGATCTCCTACGAGCAGTACTTC
TRBV2	TRBD1	TRBJ2-7	14	.	CASSERTGGYERYF	TGTGCCAGCAGTGAACGTACAGGGGGCTACGAGCGGTACTTC
TRBV28	TRBD2	TRBJ2-7	20	many	CASSFRRAVGAAGGSGEQYF	TGTGCCAGCAGTTTCCGCCGGGCAGTTGGGGCAGCGGGAGGTTCGGGCGAGCAGTACTTC
TRBV2	.	TRBJ2-5	15	many	CASSDLAGYQETQYF	TGTGCCAGCAGTGATTTGGCAGGATACCAAGAGACCCAGTACTTC
TRBV4-3	TRBD1	TRBJ2-7	15	.	CASSPDKTGTYEQYF	TGCGCCAGCAGCCCTGACAAGACAGGGACCTACGAGCAGTACTTC
TRBV5-1	.	TRBJ1-2	13	.	CASSPDVNYGYTF	TGCGCCAGCAGCCCGGACGTTAACTATGGCTACACCTTC
TRBV7-2	.	TRBJ1-2	14	many	CASSLQTGAGGYTF	TGTGCCAGCAGCTTGCAAACGGGGGCCGGTGGCTACACCTTC
TRBV6-1	TRBD1	TRBJ2-5	17	.	CASRPTPRRTGQETQYF	TGTGCCAGCAGACCAACCCCAAGGAGGACAGGACAAGAGACCCAGTACTTC